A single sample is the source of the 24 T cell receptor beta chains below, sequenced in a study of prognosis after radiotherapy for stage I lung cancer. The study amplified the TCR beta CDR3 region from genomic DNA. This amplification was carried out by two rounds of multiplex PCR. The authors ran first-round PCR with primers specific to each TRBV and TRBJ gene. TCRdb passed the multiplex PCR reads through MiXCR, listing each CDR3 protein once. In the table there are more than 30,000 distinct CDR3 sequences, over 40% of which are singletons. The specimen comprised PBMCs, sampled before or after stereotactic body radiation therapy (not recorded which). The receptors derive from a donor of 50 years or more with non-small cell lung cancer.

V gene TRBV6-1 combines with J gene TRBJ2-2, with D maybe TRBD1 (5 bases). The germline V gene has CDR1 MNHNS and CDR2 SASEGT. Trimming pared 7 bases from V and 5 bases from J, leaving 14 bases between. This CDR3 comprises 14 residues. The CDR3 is CASIQGLGTGELFF. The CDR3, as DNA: TGTGCCAGCATTCAGGGTCTCGGGACCGGGGAGCTGTTTTTT.

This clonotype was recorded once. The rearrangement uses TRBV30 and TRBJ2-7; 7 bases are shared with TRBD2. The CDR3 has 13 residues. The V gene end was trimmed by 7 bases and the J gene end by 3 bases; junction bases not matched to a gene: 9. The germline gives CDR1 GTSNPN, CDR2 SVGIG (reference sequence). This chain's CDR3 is CASIGGVLYEQYF. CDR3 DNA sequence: TGTGCCTCGATTGGGGGGGTCCTCTACGAGCAGTACTTC. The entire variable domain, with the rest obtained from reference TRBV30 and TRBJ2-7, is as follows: SQTIHQWPATLVQPVGSPLSLECTVEGTSNPNLYWYRQAAGRGLQLLFYSVGIGQISSEVPQNLSASRPQDRQFILSSKKLLLSDSGFYLCASIGGVLYEQYFGPGTRLTVT.

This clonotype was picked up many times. The CDR3 region is CASSSGTSGGGETQYF. DNA for the CDR3: TGTGCCAGCAGCTCAGGGACTAGCGGGGGGGGAGAGACCCAGTACTTC. V and J are TRBV11-2 and TRBJ2-5; the match to TRBD2 covers 16 bases. Trimming removed 4 bases from V and 4 bases from J; junction bases left unmatched: 3. The CDR3 runs to 16 residues. Germline V gene data show CDR1 as SGHAT and CDR2 as FQNNGV.

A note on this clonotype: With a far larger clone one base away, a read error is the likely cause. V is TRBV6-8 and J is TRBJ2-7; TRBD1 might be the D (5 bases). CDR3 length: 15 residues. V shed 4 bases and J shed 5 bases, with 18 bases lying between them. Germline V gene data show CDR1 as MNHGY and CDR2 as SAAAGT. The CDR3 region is CASSLIPGLWNEQYF. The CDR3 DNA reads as TGTGCCAGCAGTTTGATTCCAGGGCTCTGGAACGAGCAGTACTTC.

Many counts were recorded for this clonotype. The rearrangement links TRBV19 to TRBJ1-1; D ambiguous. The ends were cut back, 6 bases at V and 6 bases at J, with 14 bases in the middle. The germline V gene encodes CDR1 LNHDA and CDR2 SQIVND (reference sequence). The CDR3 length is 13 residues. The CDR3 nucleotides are TGTGCCAGTAGCCCGGGCCGAGTCGCTGAAGCTTTCTTT. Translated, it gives CASSPGRVAEAFF. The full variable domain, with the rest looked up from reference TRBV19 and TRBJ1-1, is DGGITQSPKYLFRKEGQNVTLSCEQNLNHDAMYWYRQDPGQGLRLIYYSQIVNDFQKGDIAEGYSVSREKKESFPLTVTSAQKNPTAFYLCASSPGRVAEAFFGQGTRLTVV.

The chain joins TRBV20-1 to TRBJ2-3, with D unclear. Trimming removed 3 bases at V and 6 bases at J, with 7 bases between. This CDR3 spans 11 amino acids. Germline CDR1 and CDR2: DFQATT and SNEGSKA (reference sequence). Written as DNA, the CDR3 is TGCAGTGCTAGTAGACGCGATACGCAGTATTTT. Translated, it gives CSASRRDTQYF.

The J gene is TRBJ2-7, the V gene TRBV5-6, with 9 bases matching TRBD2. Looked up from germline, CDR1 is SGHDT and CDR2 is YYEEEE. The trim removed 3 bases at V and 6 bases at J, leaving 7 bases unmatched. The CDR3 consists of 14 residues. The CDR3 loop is CASSSIAGEGEQYF. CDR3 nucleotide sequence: TGTGCCAGCAGCTCTATAGCGGGAGAGGGCGAGCAGTACTTC.

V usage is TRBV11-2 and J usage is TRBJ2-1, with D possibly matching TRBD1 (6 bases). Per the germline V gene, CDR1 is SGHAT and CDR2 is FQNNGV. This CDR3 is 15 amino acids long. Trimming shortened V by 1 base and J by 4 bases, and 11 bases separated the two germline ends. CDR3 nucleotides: TGTGCCAGCAGCTTAGCTGGGACACTATACAATGAGCAGTTCTTC. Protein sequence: CASSLAGTLYNEQFF.

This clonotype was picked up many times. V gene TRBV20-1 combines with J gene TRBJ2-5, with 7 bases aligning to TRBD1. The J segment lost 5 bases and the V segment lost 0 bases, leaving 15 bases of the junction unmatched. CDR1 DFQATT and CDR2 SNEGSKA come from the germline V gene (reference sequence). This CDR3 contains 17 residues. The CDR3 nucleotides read TGCAGTGCTAGAGACCCCCTAACAGGGGTGTCTTTTGAGACCCAGTACTTC. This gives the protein CSARDPLTGVSFETQYF.

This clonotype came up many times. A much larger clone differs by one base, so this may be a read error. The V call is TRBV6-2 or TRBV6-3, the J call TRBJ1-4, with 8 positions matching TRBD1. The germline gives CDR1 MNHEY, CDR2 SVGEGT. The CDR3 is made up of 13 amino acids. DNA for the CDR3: TGTGCCAGCAGTCCCCGGACAGGGTACAAACTGCTTTTT. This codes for CASSPRTGYKLLF.

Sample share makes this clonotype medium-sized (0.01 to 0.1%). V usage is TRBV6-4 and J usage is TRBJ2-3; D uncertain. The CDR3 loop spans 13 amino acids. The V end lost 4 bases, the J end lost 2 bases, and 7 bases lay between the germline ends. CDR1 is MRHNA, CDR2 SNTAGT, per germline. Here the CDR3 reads CASSGSDTDTQYF. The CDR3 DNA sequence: TGTGCCAGCAGTGGGTCTGACACAGATACGCAGTATTTT.

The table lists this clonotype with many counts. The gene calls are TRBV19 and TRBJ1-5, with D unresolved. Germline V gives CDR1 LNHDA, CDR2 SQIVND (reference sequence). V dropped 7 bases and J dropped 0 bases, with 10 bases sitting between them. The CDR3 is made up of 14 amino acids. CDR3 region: CASMTRNSNQPQHF. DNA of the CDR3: TGTGCCAGTATGACCCGGAATAGCAATCAGCCCCAGCATTTT.

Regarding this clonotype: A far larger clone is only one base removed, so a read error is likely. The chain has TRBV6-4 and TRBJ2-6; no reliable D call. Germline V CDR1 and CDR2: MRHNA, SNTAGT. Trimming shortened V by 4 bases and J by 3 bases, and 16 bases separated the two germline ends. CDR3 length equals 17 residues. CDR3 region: CASSVQQAKSGANVLTF. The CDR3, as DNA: TGTGCCAGCAGTGTTCAGCAGGCCAAGAGTGGGGCCAACGTCCTGACTTTC.

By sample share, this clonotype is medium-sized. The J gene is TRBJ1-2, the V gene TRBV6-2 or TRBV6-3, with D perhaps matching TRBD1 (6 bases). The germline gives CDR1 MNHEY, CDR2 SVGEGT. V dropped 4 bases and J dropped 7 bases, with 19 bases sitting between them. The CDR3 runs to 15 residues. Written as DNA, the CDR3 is TGTGCCAGCAGTTCAACGACAGGCTTCGGGGGTGGCTACACCTTC. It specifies CASSSTTGFGGGYTF.

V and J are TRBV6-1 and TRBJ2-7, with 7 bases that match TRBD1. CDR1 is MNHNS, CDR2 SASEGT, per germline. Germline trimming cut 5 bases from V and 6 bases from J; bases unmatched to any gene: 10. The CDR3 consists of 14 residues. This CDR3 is CASSPGQETTEQYF. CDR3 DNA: TGTGCCAGCAGTCCCGGACAGGAAACGACCGAGCAGTACTTC.

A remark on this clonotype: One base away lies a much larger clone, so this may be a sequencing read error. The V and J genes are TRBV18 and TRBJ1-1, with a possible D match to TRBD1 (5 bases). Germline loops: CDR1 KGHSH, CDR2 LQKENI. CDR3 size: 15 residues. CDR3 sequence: CTSSPTRQTNTEAFF. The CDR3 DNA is TGTACCAGCTCACCAACGAGACAGACAAACACTGAAGCTTTCTTT.

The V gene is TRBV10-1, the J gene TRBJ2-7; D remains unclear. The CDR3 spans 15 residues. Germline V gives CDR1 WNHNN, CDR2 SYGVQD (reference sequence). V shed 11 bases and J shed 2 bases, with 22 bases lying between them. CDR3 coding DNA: TGCGCCGGCCCGAGGTGCGTCGATAGTCCCTACGAGCAGTACTTC. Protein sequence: CAGPRCVDSPYEQYF.

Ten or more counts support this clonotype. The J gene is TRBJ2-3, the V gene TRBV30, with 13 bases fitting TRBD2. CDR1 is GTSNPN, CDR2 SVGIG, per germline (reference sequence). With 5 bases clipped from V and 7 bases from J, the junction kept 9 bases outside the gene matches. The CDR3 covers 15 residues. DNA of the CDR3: TGTGCCTGGTCGGGACTAGCGGGATCTCGCCATACGCAGTATTTT. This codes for CAWSGLAGSRHTQYF.

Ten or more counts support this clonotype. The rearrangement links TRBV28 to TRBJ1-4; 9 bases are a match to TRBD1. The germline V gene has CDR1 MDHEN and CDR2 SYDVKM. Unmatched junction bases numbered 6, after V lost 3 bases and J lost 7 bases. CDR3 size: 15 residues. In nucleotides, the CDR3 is TGTGCCAGCAGTTTGGGGACAGGGAGTAGTGAAAAACTGTTTTTT. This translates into CASSLGTGSSEKLFF.

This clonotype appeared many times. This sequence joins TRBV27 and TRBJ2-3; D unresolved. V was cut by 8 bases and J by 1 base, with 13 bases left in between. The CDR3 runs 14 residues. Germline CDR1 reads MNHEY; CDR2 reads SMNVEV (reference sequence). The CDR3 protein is CASSIWEGTDTQYF. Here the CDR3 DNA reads TGTGCCAGCTCCATTTGGGAAGGCACAGATACGCAGTATTTT.

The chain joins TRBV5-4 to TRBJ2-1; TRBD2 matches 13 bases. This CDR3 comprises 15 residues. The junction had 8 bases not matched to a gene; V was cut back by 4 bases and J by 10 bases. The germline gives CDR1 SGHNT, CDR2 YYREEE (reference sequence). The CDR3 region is CASSSTSGRAGEQFF. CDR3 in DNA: TGTGCCAGCAGCAGTACTAGCGGGAGGGCCGGAGAGCAGTTCTTC.

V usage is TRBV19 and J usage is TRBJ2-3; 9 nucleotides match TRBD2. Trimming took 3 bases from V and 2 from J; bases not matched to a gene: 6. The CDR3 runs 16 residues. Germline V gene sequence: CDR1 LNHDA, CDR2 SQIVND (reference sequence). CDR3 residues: CASSIGSGGFTDTQYF. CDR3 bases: TGTGCCAGTAGTATTGGTAGCGGGGGTTTCACAGATACGCAGTATTTT.

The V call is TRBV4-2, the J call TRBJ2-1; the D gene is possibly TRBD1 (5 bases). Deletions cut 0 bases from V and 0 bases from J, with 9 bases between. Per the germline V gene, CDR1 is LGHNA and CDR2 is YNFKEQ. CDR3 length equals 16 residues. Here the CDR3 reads CASSQETASSYNEQFF. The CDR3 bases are TGTGCCAGCAGCCAAGAGACAGCCAGCTCCTACAATGAGCAGTTCTTC.

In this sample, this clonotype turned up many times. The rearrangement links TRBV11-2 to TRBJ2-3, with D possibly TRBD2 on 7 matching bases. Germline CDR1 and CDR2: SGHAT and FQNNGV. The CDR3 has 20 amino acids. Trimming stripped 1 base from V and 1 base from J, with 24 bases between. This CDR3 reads CASSLVGGGELDLGTDTQYF. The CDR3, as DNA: TGTGCCAGCAGCTTAGTAGGGGGGGGGGAACTAGATCTGGGCACAGATACGCAGTATTTT.